This passage covers 18 T cell receptor beta chains from one sample sequenced in a study of identifying expanded T cells in peripheral blood. TCRdb's copy holds only in-frame clones and misses some; the assay was immunoSEQ multiplex PCR. The table includes some 72,000 clones, roughly 88% detected once. Sequencing was performed on blood. These receptors all come from a person aged 18 to 75 in good health.

V gene TRBV6-5 combines with J gene TRBJ1-4; unclear D gene. Germline V lookup: CDR1 MNHEY, CDR2 SVGAGI. The CDR3 runs to 14 residues. V lost 6 bases and J 7 bases, leaving 15 bases between the germline ends. This CDR3 is CASRGSMAIEKLFF. The CDR3 region has the DNA TGTGCCAGCAGGGGGTCTATGGCGATTGAAAAACTGTTTTTT.

The CDR3 nucleotides read TGTGCCAGCAGCGAACAGGGCTCTGAGCAGTTCTTC. Translating gives CASSEQGSEQFF. This chain joins TRBV7-6 and TRBJ2-1; D perhaps matches TRBD1 (6 bases). Germline V gene data show CDR1 as SGHVS and CDR2 as FNYEAQ. This CDR3 is 12 amino acids long. V gave up 5 bases and J gave up 9 bases, with 11 bases separating them. Complete variable domain (other parts from reference TRBV7-6 and TRBJ2-1): GAGVSQSPRYKVTKRGQDVALRCDPISGHVSLYWYRQALGQGPEFLTYFNYEAQQDKSGLPNDRFSAERPEGSISTLTIQRTEQRDSAMYRCASSEQGSEQFFGPGTRLTVL.

The chain couples TRBV2 to TRBJ2-7, with 8 bases lining up with TRBD2. The trim removed 8 bases at V and 2 bases at J, leaving 8 bases unmatched. The germline V gene has CDR1 SNHLY and CDR2 FYNNEI. This CDR3 comprises 14 residues. The CDR3 nucleotides read TGTGCCAGCGCCATTAGCGGGGTAACCTACGAGCAGTACTTC. Translating gives CASAISGVTYEQYF.

Notes on this clone: One junction end disagrees with the germline gene, perhaps due to a read error. DNA of the CDR3: TGCGCCAGCACCCCCCTAGCGTCGGTCACCGGGGAGCTGTTTTTT. Translated: CASTPLASVTGELFF. The chain uses TRBV6-6 and TRBJ2-2, with D perhaps matching TRBD2 (6 bases). This CDR3 is 15 amino acids long. Germline V gene sequence: CDR1 MNHNY, CDR2 SVGAGI (reference sequence).

J is TRBJ2-1 and V is TRBV5-1; perhaps D is TRBD1 or TRBD2 (6 bases each). CDR3 size: 15 residues. The germline V gene encodes CDR1 SGHRS and CDR2 YFSETQ. V lost 4 bases and J 8 bases, leaving 19 bases between the germline ends. The CDR3 DNA is TGCGCCAGCAGCGGGGGGTCGACAGGAAGGTATGAGCAGTTCTTC. Residues: CASSGGSTGRYEQFF.

The DNA for the CDR3 is TGTGCTAGTGGTTTGGTACTAGGGCAGCCGAACACTGAAGCTTTCTTT. Its translation is CASGLVLGQPNTEAFF. The rearrangement uses TRBV12-5 and TRBJ1-1; D is ambiguous. The V gene lost 0 bases and the J gene lost 1 base, with 12 bases spanning the gap. CDR3 length: 16 amino acids. CDR1 and CDR2 (germline): LGHNT, FRNRAP.

The genes are TRBV21-1 and TRBJ1-5. TRBV21-1 is annotated as a pseudogene. This CDR3 is 14 amino acids long. This CDR3 is CASSKEGRNQPQHF. The CDR3 DNA is TGTGCCAGCAGCAAAGAGGGTCGCAATCAGCCCCAGCATTTT.

This sequence joins TRBV7-2 and TRBJ2-5, with TRBD2 identical over 12 bases. CDR1 is SGHTA, CDR2 FQGNSA, per germline. The CDR3 extends over 16 amino acids. With V trimmed by 5 bases and J by 4 bases, 8 bases remained unmatched. The CDR3 protein is CASSLGGTSGRETQYF. In DNA form, the CDR3 reads TGTGCCAGCAGCCTGGGTGGGACTAGCGGGCGAGAGACCCAGTACTTC.

Of note for this clone: Distinct nucleotide sequences in the sample also encode this CDR3. V and J are TRBV7-2 and TRBJ2-5; D unclear. Germline V gene sequence: CDR1 SGHTA, CDR2 FQGNSA. This CDR3 region has 11 residues. V lost 5 bases and J 1 base, leaving 2 bases between the germline ends. CDR3 coding DNA: TGTGCCAGCAGCCTCCAAGAGACCCAGTACTTC. It is translated as CASSLQETQYF.

This chain connects TRBV4-2 to TRBJ2-3; D unclear. Deletions cut 3 bases from V and 0 bases from J, with 13 bases between. Germline CDR1 is LGHNA and CDR2 is YNFKEQ. This CDR3 region has 16 residues. CDR3 coding DNA: TGTGCCAGCAGCCATGAGGACGGTCCTAGCACAGATACGCAGTATTTT. It is translated as CASSHEDGPSTDTQYF.

V usage is TRBV6-1 and J usage is TRBJ1-5, with D perhaps matching TRBD1 (6 bases). Trimming cost V 6 bases and J 7 bases, with 16 bases left between them. The CDR3 spans 14 residues. Germline-derived CDR1 and CDR2 are MNHNS and SASEGT. The DNA for the CDR3 is TGTGCCAGCAGGAAAACAGGGTCGGGACAGCCCCAGCATTTT. Translating gives CASRKTGSGQPQHF.

This clone was observed once. The V gene is TRBV29-1, the J gene TRBJ2-1; D call uncertain. V gave up 5 bases and J gave up 0 bases, with 8 bases separating them. There are 13 residues in the CDR3. Germline V gives CDR1 SQVTM, CDR2 ANQGSEA. The CDR3 sequence: CSVTVSSYNEQFF. Here the CDR3 DNA reads TGCAGCGTTACAGTTAGCTCCTACAATGAGCAGTTCTTC.

The chain couples TRBV5-4 to TRBJ1-3; D call uncertain. This CDR3 contains 16 residues. The ends were cut back, 3 bases at V and 0 bases at J, with 13 bases in the middle. Germline-derived CDR1 and CDR2 are SGHNT and YYREEE (reference sequence). DNA of the CDR3: TGTGCCAGCAGCTCCCGTGGAGGAACCTCTGGAAACACCATATATTTT. Translation gives CASSSRGGTSGNTIYF.

The chain carries TRBV9 and TRBJ2-6, with D unresolved. Germline CDR1 and CDR2: SGDLS and YYNGEE. V was clipped by 1 base and J by 4 bases, with 9 bases between them. This CDR3 has 15 residues. CDR3 bases: TGTGCCAGCAGCGTATCACCGGAGGGGGCCAACGTCCTGACTTTC. Translating it yields CASSVSPEGANVLTF.

The chain combines TRBV5-1 with TRBJ1-3; D perhaps matches TRBD1 (5 bases). Trimming took 0 bases from V and 1 from J, leaving 11 bases between them. The CDR3 contains 16 residues. CDR1 is SGHRS and CDR2 is YFSETQ in the germline V gene. CDR3 in amino acids: CASSLEGQNSGNTIYF. The CDR3 nucleotides read TGCGCCAGCAGCTTGGAAGGACAAAATTCTGGAAACACCATATATTTT.

V is TRBV15 and J is TRBJ2-7, with D uncertain. CDR3 size: 16 residues. CDR1 LNHNV and CDR2 YYDKDF come from the germline V gene (reference sequence). V gave up 0 bases and J gave up 2 bases, with 14 bases separating them. The CDR3: CATSREISLTPYEQYF. As DNA, the CDR3 is TGTGCCACCAGCAGAGAGATATCCCTAACCCCCTACGAGCAGTACTTC.

This clone was recorded only once. This chain uses TRBV19 with TRBJ1-1; D gene uncertain. V lost 2 bases and J lost 2, with 15 bases in between. The CDR3 has 16 residues. The germline CDR1 and CDR2 sequences are LNHDA and SQIVND (reference sequence). CDR3 protein: CASSIIPMVGNTEAFF. CDR3 DNA: TGTGCCAGTAGTATAATTCCGATGGTGGGTAACACTGAAGCTTTCTTT.

This sequence joins TRBV6-5 and TRBJ1-1; D is uncertain. The germline CDR1 and CDR2 sequences are MNHEY and SVGAGI. Trimming shortened V by 6 bases and J by 5 bases, and 13 bases separated the two germline ends. The CDR3 is 13 amino acids. The CDR3 DNA sequence: TGTGCCAGCAGGTTAGTTCAGAGGACTGAAGCTTTCTTT. This codes for CASRLVQRTEAFF.